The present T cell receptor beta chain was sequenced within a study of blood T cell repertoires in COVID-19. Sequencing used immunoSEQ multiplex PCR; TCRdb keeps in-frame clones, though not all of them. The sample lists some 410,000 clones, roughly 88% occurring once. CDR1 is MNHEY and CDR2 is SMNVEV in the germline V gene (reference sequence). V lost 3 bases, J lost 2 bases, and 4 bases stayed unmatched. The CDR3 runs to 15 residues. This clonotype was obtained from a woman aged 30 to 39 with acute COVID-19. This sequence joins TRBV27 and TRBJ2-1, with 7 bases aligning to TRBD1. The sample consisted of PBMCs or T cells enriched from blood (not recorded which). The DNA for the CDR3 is TGTGCCAGCAGTTTGGGACAGCCAACCTACAATGAGCAGTTCTTC. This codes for CASSLGQPTYNEQFF.